This T cell receptor beta chain was recorded in a study of T cell responses to AZD1222 COVID-19 vaccine. Study observations and caveats: The donor group comprised mostly white British people and more females; the analysis possibly underestimated clonal diversity. Samples come after the peak T cell response, not at day 14. Only a handful of AZD1222 recipients, several in all, had baseline seropositivity.

As regards this clone: The antigen is not known.

CDR1 and CDR2 from the germline V gene are MNHEY and SVGEGT. The V gene lost 0 bases and the J gene lost 1 base, with 9 bases spanning the gap. This CDR3 has 16 amino acids. Generated by immunoSEQ multiplex PCR, the TCRdb table keeps only in-frame clones and is missing some. The sample has 120,000 or so clones, about nine tenths seen once; the top ten hold about 4.5%. Sample: peripheral blood, taken on day 0 of MenACWY control vaccination. This TCR derives from an adult in good health. The V gene is TRBV6-2 or TRBV6-3, the J gene TRBJ2-2; weak D call: TRBD1 (5 bases). For the CDR3, the DNA is TGTGCCAGCAGTTACTCGAACCAGGGGAACACCGGGGAGCTGTTTTTT. Translation: CASSYSNQGNTGELFF.